The next 30 T cell receptor beta chains were all read from a single sample in a study of blood T cell repertoires in COVID-19. The assay was immunoSEQ multiplex PCR, and TCRdb's table has in-frame clones only and misses some. The top ten hold under 8.5% of the sample, which has approximately 350,000 clones, roughly 90% seen once. Material for sequencing was peripheral blood. Receptors originate from a woman aged 55-75 years with COVID-19, enrolled during active disease.

The chain recombines TRBV11-3 with TRBJ2-5; D gene ambiguous. V was clipped by 2 bases and J by 4 bases, with 5 bases between them. The CDR3 covers 12 residues. From germline, CDR1 is SGHNT and CDR2 YENEEA. CDR3 coding DNA: TGTGCCAGCAGCTTACGGGTAGAGACCCAGTACTTC. Its protein product is CASSLRVETQYF.

The chain uses TRBV5-8 and TRBJ2-7, with D possibly TRBD1 on 5 matching bases. V was shortened by 1 base and J by 5 bases, with 10 bases between the two germline ends. CDR1 is SGHTS, CDR2 YDEGEE, per germline. The CDR3 covers 13 residues. In DNA, the CDR3 is TGTGCCAGCAGCTTGCAAGGGGAACACGAGCAGTACTTC. Protein product: CASSLQGEHEQYF. Based on the CDR3 plus reference TRBV5-8 and TRBJ2-7, the full variable domain is EAGVTQSPTHLIKTRGQQATLRCSPISGHTSVYWYQQALGLGLQFLLWYDEGEERNRGNFPPRFSGRQFPNYSSELNVNALELEDSALYLCASSLQGEHEQYFGPGTRLTVT.

The genes are TRBV27 and TRBJ1-1; D is perhaps TRBD1 (6 bases). Germline-derived CDR1 and CDR2 are MNHEY and SMNVEV (reference sequence). This CDR3 contains 13 residues. Trimming shortened V by 3 bases and J by 8 bases, and 13 bases separated the two germline ends. CDR3 DNA sequence: TGTGCCAGCAGTTTCCCCGGGGGGCAGGAAGCTTTCTTT. Encoded protein: CASSFPGGQEAFF.

The gene calls are TRBV19 and TRBJ1-1; a weak D match, TRBD1 (6 bases). Trimming removed 3 bases at V and 1 base at J, with 12 bases between. This CDR3 region has 15 residues. Looked up from germline, CDR1 is LNHDA and CDR2 is SQIVND (reference sequence). The CDR3, as DNA: TGTGCCAGTAGTATCCCCCAACAGGGGAACACTGAAGCTTTCTTT. Translation gives CASSIPQQGNTEAFF.

This chain uses TRBV5-4 with TRBJ1-2, with 9 bases lining up with TRBD1. V trimming: 3 bases; J trimming: 7 bases; junction bases outside the gene matches: 7. The CDR3 is made up of 14 amino acids. In germline, CDR1 is SGHNT, CDR2 YYREEE (reference sequence). CDR3 in DNA: TGTGCCAGCAGCTATGGACAGGGGCCCTTTGGCTACACCTTC. Protein: CASSYGQGPFGYTF.

The chain couples TRBV7-9 to TRBJ2-4; TRBD2 is a possible D gene (7 bases). Germline V gives CDR1 SEHNR, CDR2 FQNEAQ (reference sequence). V lost 5 bases to trimming and J lost 8 bases, with 19 bases between them. The CDR3 sequence is 15 residues long. DNA for the CDR3: TGTGCCAGCAGCCCAGAGGGGGGGCTTAGAGACATTCAGTACTTC. Amino acids: CASSPEGGLRDIQYF.

The chain has TRBV5-1 and TRBJ1-6; TRBD1 agrees at 8 bases. The V segment lost 4 bases and the J segment 8 bases; nucleotides outside the gene matches: 5. The germline V gene has CDR1 SGHRS and CDR2 YFSETQ. The CDR3 contains 14 residues. The CDR3 DNA reads as TGCGCCAGCAGCGGACAGGGCAATGATTCACCCCTCCACTTT. Residues: CASSGQGNDSPLHF.

The V and J genes are TRBV11-2 and TRBJ1-2, with TRBD1 matching 9 bases. CDR1 is SGHAT, CDR2 FQNNGV, per germline. The CDR3 is 14 residues long. J was trimmed by 2 bases and V by 3 bases; bases with no gene match: 1. The CDR3 region has the DNA TGTGCCAGCAGCTTCGGGACAGGGAACTATGGCTACACCTTC. This sequence encodes CASSFGTGNYGYTF.

This chain links TRBV6-5 with TRBJ2-7; tentative D call: TRBD2 (5 bases). Trimming shortened V by 2 bases and J by 3 bases, and 11 bases separated the two germline ends. The CDR3 is 14 amino acids. Germline V gene data show CDR1 as MNHEY and CDR2 as SVGAGI. The CDR3: CASSYLTGSYEQYF. The CDR3 DNA reads as TGTGCCAGCAGTTACCTAACTGGGAGCTACGAGCAGTACTTC.

The rearrangement uses TRBV6-5 and TRBJ2-5; D is possibly TRBD2 (6 bases). The CDR3 sequence is 15 residues long. CDR1 and CDR2 from the germline V gene are MNHEY and SVGAGI. V was shortened by 2 bases and J by 5 bases, with 15 bases between the two germline ends. CDR3 in amino acids: CASSYGSHRGETQYF. CDR3 nucleotide sequence: TGTGCCAGCAGTTACGGTAGCCACCGGGGGGAGACCCAGTACTTC.

The chain combines TRBV7-2 with TRBJ2-3, with D possibly being TRBD1 (6 bases). Trimming removed 1 base at V and 4 bases at J, with 15 bases between. The CDR3 totals 16 residues. CDR1 SGHTA and CDR2 FQGNSA come from the germline V gene. CDR3 sequence reads: CASSLGRGGRADTQYF. In DNA, the CDR3 is TGTGCCAGCAGCTTAGGGCGTGGGGGCCGGGCAGATACGCAGTATTTT.

The rearrangement uses TRBV5-1 and TRBJ1-6; 8 bases map to TRBD1. The trim removed 4 bases at V and 7 bases at J, leaving 4 bases unmatched. The CDR3 sequence is 14 residues long. Germline V gives CDR1 SGHRS, CDR2 YFSETQ. In DNA form, the CDR3 reads TGCGCCAGCAGCCTGGACAGGGAAAATTCACCCCTCCACTTT. Residues: CASSLDRENSPLHF.

This clone appeared once. The chain has TRBV5-4 and TRBJ2-5; D is perhaps TRBD2 (5 bases). The CDR3 consists of 12 residues. Trimming stripped 5 bases from V and 5 bases from J, with 10 bases between. CDR1 is SGHNT and CDR2 is YYREEE in the germline V gene (reference sequence). As DNA, the CDR3 is TGTGCCAGCAGTTTCGGGGTCGAGACCCAGTACTTC. It codes for CASSFGVETQYF.

This rearrangement joins TRBV3-1 (or the pseudogene TRBV3-2) to TRBJ1-6; D uncertain. The CDR3 consists of 16 residues. CDR1 is LGHDT and CDR2 is YNNKEL in the germline V gene (reference sequence). Trimming removed 1 base at V and 0 bases at J, with 7 bases between. The CDR3 loop is CASSQGGSSYNSPLHF. DNA for the CDR3: TGTGCCAGCAGCCAAGGAGGTAGCTCCTATAATTCACCCCTCCACTTT.

The chain has TRBV5-1 and TRBJ1-1, with a possible D match to TRBD1 (5 bases). Germline-derived CDR1 and CDR2 are SGHRS and YFSETQ. V gave up 0 bases and J gave up 10 bases, with 16 bases separating them. This CDR3 is 14 amino acids long. This CDR3 is CASSLGQGYVLAFF. In nucleotides, the CDR3 is TGCGCCAGCAGCTTGGGGCAGGGATATGTTCTAGCTTTCTTT.

The chain carries TRBV7-2 and TRBJ1-1; a possible D gene is TRBD1 (5 bases). The CDR3 totals 15 residues. V dropped 3 bases and J dropped 0 bases, with 11 bases sitting between them. CDR1 is SGHTA and CDR2 is FQGNSA in the germline V gene. CDR3 region: CASSFQGLLNTEAFF. The CDR3 DNA is TGTGCCAGCAGCTTCCAGGGACTGTTGAACACTGAAGCTTTCTTT.

The chain joins TRBV6-5 to TRBJ2-7, with a possible D match to TRBD2 (5 bases). The germline V gene encodes CDR1 MNHEY and CDR2 SVGAGI. CDR3 length equals 14 residues. V lost 7 bases and J lost 0, with 13 bases in between. The CDR3 sequence: CASTPRRYSYEQYF. For the CDR3, the DNA is TGTGCCAGCACCCCGCGGAGGTACTCCTACGAGCAGTACTTC.

The chain is built from TRBV4-1 and TRBJ1-5; D gene ambiguous. Trimming left V 2 bases short and J 2 bases short, with 13 bases between. Germline CDR1 MGHRA, CDR2 YSYEKL. CDR3 length equals 16 residues. The CDR3 region is CASSQRSGIGNQPQHF. The CDR3 DNA follows: TGCGCCAGCAGCCAAAGGTCCGGGATCGGCAATCAGCCCCAGCATTTT.

This clone was detected only a few times. Other DNA sequences in the sample encode the same CDR3. The CDR3 reads CASSLGDTEAFF. Here the CDR3 DNA reads TGCGCCAGCAGCTTAGGGGACACTGAAGCTTTCTTT. The chain recombines TRBV5-1 with TRBJ1-1; D possibly corresponds to TRBD1 (5 bases). The CDR3 is 12 amino acids. CDR1 is SGHRS, CDR2 YFSETQ, per germline. V lost 2 bases, J lost 3 bases, and 5 bases lay in between.

This rearrangement joins TRBV7-9 to TRBJ2-5; weak D call: TRBD1 (6 bases). Per the germline V gene, CDR1 is SEHNR and CDR2 is FQNEAQ (reference sequence). Trimming removed 5 bases at V and 7 bases at J, with 17 bases between. This CDR3 has 14 residues. DNA for the CDR3: TGTGCCAGCAGCACCACCAGGGGTCTCGGGACCCAGTACTTC. Protein sequence: CASSTTRGLGTQYF.

The V and J genes are TRBV2 and TRBJ1-1, with unresolved D. Germline V lookup: CDR1 SNHLY, CDR2 FYNNEI. This CDR3 comprises 11 residues. Here the CDR3 reads CIRSANTEAFF. The DNA for the CDR3 is TGTATCAGATCCGCCAACACTGAAGCTTTCTTT. Full variable domain (remainder filled in from reference TRBV2 and TRBJ1-1): EPEVTQTPSHQVTQMGQEVILRCVPISNHLYFYWYRQILGQKVEFLVSFYNNEISEKSEIFDDQFSVERPDGSNFTLKIRSTKLEDSAMYFCIRSANTEAFFGQGTRLTVV.

V and J are TRBV9 and TRBJ2-2, with D hard to call. CDR3 length equals 11 residues. Germline CDR1 SGDLS, CDR2 YYNGEE. The V and J ends lost 4 bases and 7 bases respectively, with 5 bases between them. The CDR3 sequence is CASSSIGELFF. In nucleotides, the CDR3 is TGTGCCAGCAGCTCTATCGGGGAGCTGTTTTTT.

This clone was recorded only once. J is TRBJ1-1 and V is TRBV5-1; D possibly corresponds to TRBD1 (6 bases). Deletions cut 0 bases from V and 4 bases from J, with 10 bases between. The CDR3 runs 14 residues. CDR1 SGHRS and CDR2 YFSETQ come from the germline V gene. CDR3 nucleotides: TGCGCCAGCAGCTTGGAACAGGGAAGCACTGAAGCTTTCTTT. This gives the protein CASSLEQGSTEAFF.

This chain joins TRBV6-2 or TRBV6-3 and TRBJ2-2; tentatively, D is TRBD1 (6 bases). Trimming took off 2 bases at V and 2 bases at J, with 12 bases between the two ends. The CDR3 spans 16 residues. The germline CDR1 and CDR2 sequences are MNHEY and SVGEGT. CDR3 in DNA: TGTGCCAGCAGTTACCGCCCAGGGGACAACACCGGGGAGCTGTTTTTT. Protein product: CASSYRPGDNTGELFF.

The chain joins TRBV7-7 to TRBJ1-3, with D perhaps matching TRBD1 (5 bases). Germline V gene lookup returns CDR1 SSHAT and CDR2 FNYEAQ (reference sequence). The CDR3 totals 15 residues. Trimming cost V 1 base and J 2 bases, with 9 bases left between them. CDR3 nucleotide sequence: TGTGCCAGCAGCTTAGACGGGGGAACTGGAAACACCATATATTTT. This sequence encodes CASSLDGGTGNTIYF.

V usage is TRBV11-3 and J usage is TRBJ2-7; D is perhaps TRBD1 (6 bases). The CDR3 loop spans 15 amino acids. The V and J ends lost 0 bases and 0 bases respectively, with 9 bases between them. CDR1 is SGHNT, CDR2 YENEEA, per germline. CDR3 DNA sequence: TGTGCCAGCAGCTTAGAGCAGGGGAGCTCCTACGAGCAGTACTTC. Translated: CASSLEQGSSYEQYF.

The V call is TRBV4-2, the J call TRBJ2-1; 12 bases are a match to TRBD2. The germline gives CDR1 LGHNA, CDR2 YNFKEQ. Trimming at V came to 6 bases and at J to 7 bases, leaving 16 bases not matched to a gene. This CDR3 contains 18 residues. Here the CDR3 reads CASSPSGASGGAVNEQFF. CDR3 in DNA: TGTGCCAGCAGTCCCTCCGGTGCTAGCGGGGGGGCAGTAAATGAGCAGTTCTTC.

This clone was seen a single time. The genes are TRBV15 and TRBJ2-1, with 8 bases aligning to TRBD2. The V gene end was trimmed by 3 bases and the J gene end by 1 base; junction bases not matched to a gene: 11. This CDR3 region has 18 residues. Germline CDR1 reads LNHNV; CDR2 reads YYDKDF (reference sequence). CDR3 amino acids: CATSSLYQTSGSYNEQFF. DNA for the CDR3: TGTGCCACCAGCAGTCTATACCAAACTAGCGGTTCCTACAATGAGCAGTTCTTC.

Remarks on this clone: A junction end diverges from the germline sequence, so it may reflect a read error. The rearrangement joins TRBV5-1 to TRBJ1-4; 7 nucleotides align to TRBD1. The length of the CDR3 is 13 residues. Germline V gene sequence: CDR1 SGHRS, CDR2 YFSETQ. This CDR3 is CASRTGPNEKLFF. CDR3 in DNA: TGCGCCAGCCGGACAGGCCCTAATGAAAAGCTGTTTTTT.

This clone was recorded once. The V and J genes are TRBV9 and TRBJ2-1; TRBD2 agrees at 8 bases. In germline, CDR1 is SGDLS, CDR2 YYNGEE. The CDR3 totals 16 residues. Trimming took 3 bases from V and 7 from J; bases not matched to a gene: 12. CDR3 DNA sequence: TGTGCCAGCAGCGCCAGTGGCGGGGGGTCTATGAATGAGCAGTTCTTC. Amino acids: CASSASGGGSMNEQFF. Looking up the rest from reference TRBV9 and TRBJ2-1 gives the full variable domain: DSGVTQTPKHLITATGQRVTLRCSPRSGDLSVYWYQQSLDQGLQFLIQYYNGEERAKGNILERFSAQQFPDLHSELNLSSLELGDSALYFCASSASGGGSMNEQFFGPGTRLTVL.